This T cell receptor (beta chain) emerged from a study of blood T cell repertoires in COVID-19. For the study at large: The study drew acute and convalescent COVID-19 samples from the United States, Italy and Spain. In each case, the material was cDNA or gDNA derived from T cells, B-cell-depleted T cells, or PBMCs.

The Seattle patients joined while their infection was active and were tracked longitudinally afterward. Trimming cost V 3 bases and J 0 bases, with 12 bases left between them. Germline values: CDR1 PRHDT, CDR2 FYEKMQ (reference sequence). This CDR3 has 17 amino acids. In the study's own analysis: Reference gene primer amplification gave nucleated cell count estimates. Produced via immunoSEQ multiplex PCR; TCRdb's table is partial and in-frame only. From that table come the V and J calls and clone size; the DNA was used to work out D and trimming. Counted here are 150,000 or so clones, about 76% occurring once; the ten biggest clones make up around 5%.

This chain uses TRBV13 with TRBJ1-6; D is possibly TRBD1 (6 bases). This TCR was recovered from a woman aged 65 to 85 with COVID-19, enrolled during active disease. Sequencing was carried out using peripheral blood. CDR3 in DNA: TGTGCCAGCAGCTTTCAGGGGCTGAGCTCCTATAATTCACCCCTCCACTTT. Protein: CASSFQGLSSYNSPLHF.